The 32 T cell receptor beta chains listed next were all sequenced from one sample in a study of control samples from healthy donors and cancer patients. Generated by immunoSEQ multiplex PCR, the TCRdb table keeps only in-frame clones and is missing some. Here the sample spans 150,000 to 200,000 clones, around nine tenths being singletons. The sample consisted of blood. These receptors all stem from a man younger than 35 in good health.

The rearrangement links TRBV28 to TRBJ1-4, with a weak D call TRBD1 (5 bases). The V end lost 8 bases, the J end lost 8 bases, and 12 bases lay between the germline ends. Germline CDR1 reads MDHEN; CDR2 reads SYDVKM. CDR3 length equals 12 residues. The CDR3 here is CASGRGLEKLFF. The CDR3 DNA follows: TGTGCCAGCGGTCGGGGGTTAGAAAAACTGTTTTTT.

The chain couples TRBV6-1 to TRBJ1-5; D gene uncertain. The V and J ends lost 2 bases and 2 bases respectively, with 13 bases between them. CDR1 MNHNS and CDR2 SASEGT come from the germline V gene. This CDR3 is 16 amino acids long. The CDR3 reads CASSELGGFGNQPQHF. For the CDR3, the DNA is TGTGCCAGCAGTGAACTTGGTGGTTTCGGCAATCAGCCCCAGCATTTT.

This clone was found a few times. The chain employs TRBV6-1 and TRBJ1-5; possible D gene TRBD1, 5 bases. The CDR3 is made up of 16 amino acids. Germline V gene sequence: CDR1 MNHNS, CDR2 SASEGT. The germline V and J ends were trimmed by 1 base and 2 bases, with 12 bases remaining between them. CDR3 sequence (DNA): TGTGCCAGCAGTGAAGTCCCAGGGCTTCGCAATCAGCCCCAGCATTTT. It yields the protein CASSEVPGLRNQPQHF.

V is TRBV27 and J is TRBJ2-1; TRBD2 matches 7 bases. Germline V gives CDR1 MNHEY, CDR2 SMNVEV (reference sequence). The CDR3 spans 15 residues. V shed 5 bases, J shed 2 bases, and the junction held 6 bases outside the gene matches. CDR3 bases: TGTGCCAGCAGTGCAGCTAGCGGTCCCTACAATGAGCAGTTCTTC. Translation: CASSAASGPYNEQFF.

This clone was found a few times. V usage is TRBV11-2 and J usage is TRBJ2-2, with D perhaps matching TRBD1 (6 bases). Per the germline V gene, CDR1 is SGHAT and CDR2 is FQNNGV. Trimming took off 0 bases at V and 7 bases at J, with 12 bases between the two ends. The CDR3 extends over 15 amino acids. CDR3 protein: CASSLDPGAGGELFF. CDR3 sequence (DNA): TGTGCCAGCAGCTTAGATCCAGGGGCGGGCGGGGAGCTGTTTTTT.

This sequence joins TRBV10-3 and TRBJ1-5; a possible D gene is TRBD1 (5 bases). CDR3 size: 13 residues. In germline, CDR1 is ENHRY, CDR2 SYGVKD. With 4 bases removed from V and 5 bases from J, the gap between germline ends came to 9 bases. CDR3 nucleotide sequence: TGTGCCATCAGTGCCAGGGTGGATCAGCCCCAGCATTTT. It specifies CAISARVDQPQHF.

V usage is TRBV6-5 and J usage is TRBJ1-3; tentative D call: TRBD1 (6 bases). This CDR3 is built from 13 residues. CDR1 is MNHEY and CDR2 is SVGAGI in the germline V gene. The germline V and J ends were trimmed by 6 bases and 2 bases, with 8 bases remaining between them. The DNA for the CDR3 is TGTGCCAGCAGCCGGACAGCTGGAAACACCATATATTTT. This translates into CASSRTAGNTIYF.

The J gene is TRBJ1-1, the V gene TRBV7-2; 7 bases agree with TRBD1. The CDR3 loop spans 13 amino acids. Germline CDR1 is SGHTA and CDR2 is FQGNSA. V was clipped by 9 bases and J by 0 bases; unmatched bases: 4. The CDR3 is CASAGTVNTEAFF. In DNA, the CDR3 is TGTGCCAGTGCCGGGACAGTGAACACTGAAGCTTTCTTT.

Concerning this clone itself: Other DNA variants within this sample encode the same CDR3. The V gene is TRBV13, the J gene TRBJ1-5, with 8 bases fitting TRBD1. The germline V gene encodes CDR1 PRHDT and CDR2 FYEKMQ (reference sequence). Germline trimming cut 3 bases from V and 7 bases from J; bases unmatched to any gene: 8. The CDR3 is made up of 15 amino acids. CDR3 nucleotide sequence: TGTGCCAGCAGCTTGGGTCAGGGGGCGGGGCAGCCCCAGCATTTT. Encoded protein: CASSLGQGAGQPQHF.

The V call is TRBV25-1, the J call TRBJ1-6, with TRBD1 matching over 7 bases. Germline values: CDR1 MGHDK, CDR2 SYGVNS. This CDR3 is 15 amino acids long. The J segment lost 6 bases and the V segment lost 4 bases, leaving 6 bases of the junction unmatched. CDR3 DNA: TGTGCCAGCAGTGCGTCAGGGGGTATTAATTCACCCCTCCACTTT. Translated: CASSASGGINSPLHF.

The rearrangement joins TRBV6-6 to TRBJ1-1, with D possibly matching TRBD1 (6 bases). CDR1 and CDR2 from the germline V gene are MNHNY and SVGAGI (reference sequence). Trimming cost V 6 bases and J 10 bases, with 15 bases left between them. The CDR3 extends over 12 amino acids. The chain's CDR3 is CASRPRGRGAFF. DNA of the CDR3: TGTGCCAGCAGACCTAGGGGGAGGGGAGCTTTCTTT.

V is TRBV7-8 and J is TRBJ1-3; TRBD1 is a possible D gene (6 bases). V was shortened by 0 bases and J by 3 bases, with 6 bases between the two germline ends. The CDR3 is made up of 14 amino acids. Germline CDR1 and CDR2: SGHVS and FQNEAQ. The CDR3 spells CASSLARGGNTIYF. In DNA, the CDR3 is TGTGCCAGCAGCTTAGCCAGGGGTGGAAACACCATATATTTT.

CDR3 coding DNA: TGTGCCAGCAGTTACGGCACAGCGAACTATGGCTACACCTTC. Translated: CASSYGTANYGYTF. The chain employs TRBV6-2 or TRBV6-3 and TRBJ1-2; D remains ambiguous. Trimming cost V 2 bases and J 2 bases, with 9 bases left between them. The CDR3 consists of 14 residues. Germline loops: CDR1 MNHEY, CDR2 SVGEGT.

The chain employs TRBV9 and TRBJ1-1; 12 bases fit TRBD1. Unmatched junction bases numbered 9, after V lost 7 bases and J lost 11 bases. This CDR3 is 13 amino acids long. Germline V gene data show CDR1 as SGDLS and CDR2 as YYNGEE. CDR3 region: CASGLGTGGRAFF. The DNA for the CDR3 is TGTGCCAGCGGTTTAGGGACAGGGGGCAGGGCTTTCTTT.

A single count supports this clone. The chain uses TRBV19 and TRBJ1-5; possible D gene TRBD1, 6 bases. Germline V gene data show CDR1 as LNHDA and CDR2 as SQIVND (reference sequence). V lost 3 bases, J lost 0 bases, and 12 bases lay in between. The CDR3 has 16 amino acids. CDR3 nucleotides: TGTGCCAGTAGTATGAAGAGACAGGATAGCAATCAGCCCCAGCATTTT. It specifies CASSMKRQDSNQPQHF.

The rearrangement links TRBV4-1 to TRBJ1-1; D gene unclear. Germline lookup yields CDR1 MGHRA and CDR2 YSYEKL. The V end was cut by 0 bases, the J end by 3 bases, with 11 bases between. There are 15 residues in the CDR3. The CDR3 DNA sequence: TGCGCCAGCAGCCAAGATTTGGGTGGAGACACTGAAGCTTTCTTT. Translation gives CASSQDLGGDTEAFF.

This chain links TRBV18 with TRBJ1-1, with D possibly being TRBD1 (5 bases). In germline, CDR1 is KGHSH, CDR2 LQKENI. The length of the CDR3 is 17 residues. Deletions cut 5 bases from V and 0 bases from J, with 19 bases between. The CDR3 DNA reads TGTGCCAGCTCATCCCGACAGCCAGATAGTATGAACACTGAAGCTTTCTTT. This codes for CASSSRQPDSMNTEAFF.

The J gene is TRBJ1-2, the V gene TRBV2, with D uncertain. The germline V and J ends were trimmed by 5 bases and 6 bases, with 13 bases remaining between them. Germline V gene lookup returns CDR1 SNHLY and CDR2 FYNNEI. The CDR3 runs 13 residues. Here the CDR3 reads CASSNGREHGYTF. Written as DNA, the CDR3 is TGTGCCAGCAGTAATGGCCGGGAGCATGGCTACACCTTC.

J is TRBJ1-1 and V is TRBV6-5; no reliable D call. The V gene's germline CDR1 is MNHEY and CDR2 SVGAGI. This CDR3 comprises 13 residues. Trimming stripped 2 bases from V and 0 bases from J, with 4 bases between. The CDR3 protein is CASSYAVNTEAFF. CDR3 bases: TGTGCCAGCAGTTACGCCGTGAACACTGAAGCTTTCTTT.

This sequence joins TRBV27 and TRBJ2-5; weak D call: TRBD1 (5 bases). Germline V lookup: CDR1 MNHEY, CDR2 SMNVEV (reference sequence). Trimming took 7 bases from V and 5 from J, leaving 14 bases between them. The CDR3 contains 13 residues. The CDR3 sequence: CASKQGSFETQYF. The CDR3 nucleotides are TGTGCCAGCAAGCAGGGTTCGTTTGAGACCCAGTACTTC.

This chain joins TRBV9 and TRBJ2-7, with D perhaps TRBD2 (5 bases). The CDR3 sequence is 14 residues long. From germline, CDR1 is SGDLS and CDR2 YYNGEE. V lost 0 bases and J 3 bases, leaving 10 bases between the germline ends. CDR3 in amino acids: CASSVDEGHYEQYF. CDR3 DNA: TGTGCCAGCAGCGTAGATGAGGGCCACTACGAGCAGTACTTC.

The chain couples TRBV28 to TRBJ1-3; D is perhaps TRBD1 (5 bases). This CDR3 comprises 14 residues. Germline loops: CDR1 MDHEN, CDR2 SYDVKM. Deletions cut 8 bases from V and 8 bases from J, with 19 bases between. The CDR3 here is CASGDRGASDTIYF. The DNA of the CDR3 is TGTGCCAGCGGAGATCGAGGGGCTTCCGACACCATATATTTT.

The CDR3 loop reads CASSTYTGDRDTQYF. The DNA for the CDR3 is TGTGCCAGCAGCACCTACACAGGCGATAGAGATACGCAGTATTTT. The genes are TRBV13 and TRBJ2-3, with D possibly being TRBD1 (5 bases). Germline V CDR1 and CDR2: PRHDT, FYEKMQ (reference sequence). This CDR3 contains 15 residues. Between the trimmed V and J ends, which lost 5 bases and 5 bases, there was a span of 17 bases. The whole variable domain, filled in from reference TRBV13 and TRBJ2-3, reads AAGVIQSPRHLIKEKRETATLKCYPIPRHDTVYWYQQGPGQDPQFLISFYEKMQSDKGSIPDRFSAQQFSDYHSELNMSSLELGDSALYFCASSTYTGDRDTQYFGPGTRLTVL.

The CDR3 reads CASSGFEGTSSYNEQFF. In DNA, the CDR3 is TGTGCCAGCAGTGGATTTGAGGGGACGAGCTCCTACAATGAGCAGTTCTTC. The rearrangement uses TRBV28 and TRBJ2-1, with D perhaps given as TRBD1 or TRBD2 (5 bases each). V lost 5 bases to trimming and J lost 0 bases, with 17 bases between them. CDR1 MDHEN and CDR2 SYDVKM come from the germline V gene. CDR3 size: 17 residues.

The chain links TRBV7-9 to TRBJ2-7; TRBD1 agrees at 9 bases. V was pared by 6 bases and J by 4 bases, with 13 bases of the junction left unmatched. The CDR3 covers 16 residues. Germline loops: CDR1 SEHNR, CDR2 FQNEAQ (reference sequence). The CDR3 is CASSFLPGQGLYEQYF. CDR3 sequence (DNA): TGTGCCAGCAGTTTCCTACCGGGACAGGGTTTATACGAGCAGTACTTC.

The gene calls are TRBV7-2 and TRBJ2-1; 7 bases map to TRBD2. Germline CDR1 and CDR2: SGHTA and FQGNSA. The J segment lost 9 bases and the V segment lost 4 bases, leaving 12 bases of the junction unmatched. This CDR3 is built from 15 residues. The CDR3 sequence is CASSSRPGGNTEQFF. CDR3 in DNA: TGTGCCAGCAGCTCTCGGCCGGGGGGAAATACTGAGCAGTTCTTC.

The V and J genes are TRBV24-1 and TRBJ2-3; no firm D call. Trimming removed 4 bases from V and 4 bases from J, with 14 bases in between. Germline assignment: CDR1 KGHDR and CDR2 SFDVKD. The CDR3 sequence is 15 residues long. CDR3 nucleotides: TGTGCCACCAGTGACCCGGTTAATACCGCAGATACGCAGTATTTT. Encoded protein: CATSDPVNTADTQYF.

The chain carries TRBV21-1 and TRBJ2-2; the DNA was not used to check the table's D call, TRBD1. TRBV21-1 is termed a pseudogene. This CDR3 comprises 16 residues. CDR3 DNA: TGTGCCAGCAGCAAGGCTGAGGGGGCGCGCGCCGGGGAGCTGTTTTTT. It yields the protein CASSKAEGARAGELFF.

The rearrangement uses TRBV5-5 and TRBJ1-3; no clear D gene. Trimming took off 1 base at V and 4 bases at J, with 21 bases between the two ends. CDR3 size: 18 residues. Germline values: CDR1 SGHKS, CDR2 YYEKEE (reference sequence). CDR3 DNA: TGTGCCAGCAGCTTGTTCCCCCGGGCCACAGAGGCAGGAAACACCATATATTTT. Amino acid sequence: CASSLFPRATEAGNTIYF. Filled out from reference TRBV5-5 and TRBJ1-3, the complete variable domain reads DAGVTQSPTHLIKTRGQQVTLRCSPISGHKSVSWYQQVLGQGPQFIFQYYEKEERGRGNFPDRFSARQFPNYSSELNVNALLLGDSALYLCASSLFPRATEAGNTIYFGEGSWLTVV.

This chain uses TRBV7-2 with TRBJ2-3, with D possibly being TRBD2 (5 bases). Per the germline V gene, CDR1 is SGHTA and CDR2 is FQGNSA. Deletions cut 1 base from V and 4 bases from J, with 15 bases between. CDR3 length: 16 residues. CDR3 in amino acids: CASSLEDFGVSDTQYF. In nucleotides, the CDR3 is TGTGCCAGCAGCTTAGAGGACTTTGGGGTCTCAGATACGCAGTATTTT.

The gene calls are TRBV28 and TRBJ2-2; 8 bases are a match to TRBD2. J gave up 0 bases and V 6 bases, and 6 bases lay outside the gene matches. Germline V gene sequence: CDR1 MDHEN, CDR2 SYDVKM. CDR3 length: 16 amino acids. Written as DNA, the CDR3 is TGTGCCAGCAGGGGTATAGCGGGGACGAACACCGGGGAGCTGTTTTTT. Its translation is CASRGIAGTNTGELFF.

The V gene is TRBV28, the J gene TRBJ2-7, with D possibly TRBD1 on 5 matching bases. The germline V and J ends were trimmed by 5 bases and 4 bases, with 18 bases remaining between them. The length of the CDR3 is 15 residues. Germline V gives CDR1 MDHEN, CDR2 SYDVKM. This CDR3 reads CASSLRNGHLYEQYF. The DNA for the CDR3 is TGTGCCAGCAGTCTACGCAACGGACACCTGTACGAGCAGTACTTC.